This TCR beta chain derives from a study of shared clonotypes between healthy human individuals. The protocol was immunoSEQ multiplex PCR, while the TCRdb copy is restricted to in-frame clones and leaves out a portion. The sample lists approximately 1.9 million clones; about 94% were seen once. Naive CD8 cells, CD45RO-negative and positively selected for CCR7, excluded terminally differentiated effector memory CD45RA+ cells. As for this clone: What it binds is unknown.

From germline, CDR1 is PRHDT and CDR2 FYEKMQ (reference sequence). This CDR3 is built from 17 residues. Trimming stripped 6 bases from V and 0 bases from J, with 18 bases between. Study-level findings and limits: With few donors, the genetic and exposure-history diversity represented was limited.

The sample taken for sequencing was naive CD8+ T cells from PBMCs. This clonotype was obtained from a young man in good health. Some clones in this sample may be carry-over from other donors' samples. The chain uses TRBV13 and TRBJ1-3; tentative D call: TRBD1 (6 bases). In nucleotides, the CDR3 is TGTGCCAGCAGGCCGATGGGGGGGCCCCGCTCTGGAAACACCATATATTTT. This codes for CASRPMGGPRSGNTIYF.